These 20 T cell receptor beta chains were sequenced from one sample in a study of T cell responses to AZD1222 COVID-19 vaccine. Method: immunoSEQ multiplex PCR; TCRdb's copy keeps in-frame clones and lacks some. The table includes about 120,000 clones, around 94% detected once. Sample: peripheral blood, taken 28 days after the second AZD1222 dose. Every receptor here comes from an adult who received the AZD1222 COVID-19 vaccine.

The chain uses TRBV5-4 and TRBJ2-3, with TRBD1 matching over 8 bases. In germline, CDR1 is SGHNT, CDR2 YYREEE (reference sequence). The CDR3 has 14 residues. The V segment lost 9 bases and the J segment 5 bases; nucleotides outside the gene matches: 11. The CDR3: CATQDRGRKDTQYF. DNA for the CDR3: TGTGCCACCCAAGACAGGGGACGTAAAGATACGCAGTATTTT.

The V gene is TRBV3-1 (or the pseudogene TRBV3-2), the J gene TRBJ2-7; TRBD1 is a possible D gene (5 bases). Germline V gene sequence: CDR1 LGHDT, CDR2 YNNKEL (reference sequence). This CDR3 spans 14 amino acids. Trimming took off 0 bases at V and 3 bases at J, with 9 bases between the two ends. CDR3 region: CASSQDPDNYEQYF. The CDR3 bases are TGTGCCAGCAGCCAAGATCCGGACAACTACGAGCAGTACTTC.

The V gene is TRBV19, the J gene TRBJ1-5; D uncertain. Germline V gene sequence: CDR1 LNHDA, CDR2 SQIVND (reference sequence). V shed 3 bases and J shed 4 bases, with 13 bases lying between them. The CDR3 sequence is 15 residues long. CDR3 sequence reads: CASSIMRETNQPQHF. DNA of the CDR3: TGTGCCAGTAGTATTATGAGGGAAACTAATCAGCCCCAGCATTTT.

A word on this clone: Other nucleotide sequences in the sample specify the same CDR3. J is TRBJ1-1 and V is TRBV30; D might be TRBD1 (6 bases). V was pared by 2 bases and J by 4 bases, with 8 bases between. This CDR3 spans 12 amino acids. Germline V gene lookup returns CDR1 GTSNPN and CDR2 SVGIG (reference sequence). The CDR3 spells CAWSRGRTEAFF. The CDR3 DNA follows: TGTGCCTGGAGTCGGGGGCGCACTGAAGCTTTCTTT.

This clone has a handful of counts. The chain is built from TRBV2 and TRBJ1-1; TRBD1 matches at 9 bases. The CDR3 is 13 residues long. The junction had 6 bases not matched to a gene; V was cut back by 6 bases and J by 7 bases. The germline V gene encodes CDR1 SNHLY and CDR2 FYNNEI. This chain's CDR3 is CASRDPGQGEAFF. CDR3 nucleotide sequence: TGTGCCAGCAGGGACCCGGGACAGGGTGAAGCTTTCTTT. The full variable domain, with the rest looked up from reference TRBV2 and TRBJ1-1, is EPEVTQTPSHQVTQMGQEVILRCVPISNHLYFYWYRQILGQKVEFLVSFYNNEISEKSEIFDDQFSVERPDGSNFTLKIRSTKLEDSAMYFCASRDPGQGEAFFGQGTRLTVV.

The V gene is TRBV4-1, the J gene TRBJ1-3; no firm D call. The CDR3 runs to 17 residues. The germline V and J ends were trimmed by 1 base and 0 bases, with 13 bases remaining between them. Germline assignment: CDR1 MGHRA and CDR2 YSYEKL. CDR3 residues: CASSQVELGSSGNTIYF. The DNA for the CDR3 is TGCGCCAGCAGCCAAGTCGAACTGGGAAGCTCTGGAAACACCATATATTTT.

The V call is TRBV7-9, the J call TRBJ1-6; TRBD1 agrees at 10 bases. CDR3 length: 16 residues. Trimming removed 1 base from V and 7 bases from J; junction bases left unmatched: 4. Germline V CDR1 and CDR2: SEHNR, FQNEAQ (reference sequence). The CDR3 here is CASSLGQGALNSPLHF. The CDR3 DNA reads TGTGCCAGCAGCTTAGGACAGGGGGCATTGAATTCACCCCTCCACTTT.

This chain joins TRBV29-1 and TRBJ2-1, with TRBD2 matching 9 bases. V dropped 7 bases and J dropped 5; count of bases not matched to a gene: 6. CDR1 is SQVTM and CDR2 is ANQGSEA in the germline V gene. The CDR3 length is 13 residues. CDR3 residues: CSGVEREDNEQFF. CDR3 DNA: TGCAGCGGTGTCGAGCGGGAGGACAATGAGCAGTTCTTC.

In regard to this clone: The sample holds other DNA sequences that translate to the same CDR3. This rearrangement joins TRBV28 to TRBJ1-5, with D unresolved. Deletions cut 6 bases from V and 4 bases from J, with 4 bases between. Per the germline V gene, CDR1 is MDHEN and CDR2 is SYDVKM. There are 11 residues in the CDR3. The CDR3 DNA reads TGTGCCAGCAGCCTTAATCAGCCCCAGCATTTT. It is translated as CASSLNQPQHF.

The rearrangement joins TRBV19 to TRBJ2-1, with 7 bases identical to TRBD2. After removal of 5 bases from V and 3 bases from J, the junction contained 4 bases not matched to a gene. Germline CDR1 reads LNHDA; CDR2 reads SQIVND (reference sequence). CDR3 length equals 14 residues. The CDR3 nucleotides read TGTGCCAGTAGTTGGGGGGGAAACTACAATGAGCAGTTCTTC. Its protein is CASSWGGNYNEQFF.

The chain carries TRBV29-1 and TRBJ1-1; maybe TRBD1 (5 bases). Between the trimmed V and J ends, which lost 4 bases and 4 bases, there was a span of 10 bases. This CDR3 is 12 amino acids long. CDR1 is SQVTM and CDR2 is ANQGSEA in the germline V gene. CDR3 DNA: TGCAGCGTTGCCAGGGAGGGCACTGAAGCTTTCTTT. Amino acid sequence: CSVAREGTEAFF. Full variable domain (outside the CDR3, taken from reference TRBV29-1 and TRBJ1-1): SAVISQKPSRDICQRGTSLTIQCQVDSQVTMMFWYRQQPGQSLTLIATANQGSEATYESGFVIDKFPISRPNLTFSTLTVSNMSPEDSSIYLCSVAREGTEAFFGQGTRLTVV.

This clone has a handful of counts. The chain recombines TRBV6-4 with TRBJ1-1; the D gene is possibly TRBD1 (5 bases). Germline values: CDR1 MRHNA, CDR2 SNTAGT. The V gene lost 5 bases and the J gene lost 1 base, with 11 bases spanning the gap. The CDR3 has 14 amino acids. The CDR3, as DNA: TGTGCCAGCAGTAGGGACGGCTCGAACACTGAAGCTTTCTTT. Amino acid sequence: CASSRDGSNTEAFF.

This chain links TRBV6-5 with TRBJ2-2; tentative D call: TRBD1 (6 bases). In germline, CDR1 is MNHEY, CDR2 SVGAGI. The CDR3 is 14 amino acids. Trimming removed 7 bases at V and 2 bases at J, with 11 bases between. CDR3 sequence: CASTRGVNTGELFF. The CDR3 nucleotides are TGTGCCAGCACCAGGGGCGTAAACACCGGGGAGCTGTTTTTT.

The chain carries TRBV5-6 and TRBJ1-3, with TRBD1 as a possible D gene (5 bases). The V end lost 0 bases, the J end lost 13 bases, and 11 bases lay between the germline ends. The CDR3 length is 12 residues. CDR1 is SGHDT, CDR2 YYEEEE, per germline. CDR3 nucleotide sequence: TGTGCCAGCAGCTTGGTTGGGGAGGGGATATATTTT. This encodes CASSLVGEGIYF.

In DNA, the CDR3 is TGTGCCAGCAGTTTTCCCTCCCTGCCAGATACGCAGTATTTT. This gives the protein CASSFPSLPDTQYF. The V gene is TRBV27, the J gene TRBJ2-3; D is unresolved. The V and J ends lost 3 bases and 4 bases respectively, with 11 bases between them. From germline, CDR1 is MNHEY and CDR2 SMNVEV (reference sequence). This CDR3 has 14 residues.

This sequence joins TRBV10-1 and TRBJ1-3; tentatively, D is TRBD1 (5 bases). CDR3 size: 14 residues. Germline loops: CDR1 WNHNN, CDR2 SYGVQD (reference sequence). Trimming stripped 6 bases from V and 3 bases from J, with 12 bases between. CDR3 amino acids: CASSGGDRGNTIYF. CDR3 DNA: TGCGCCAGCAGCGGCGGGGACCGTGGAAACACCATATATTTT.

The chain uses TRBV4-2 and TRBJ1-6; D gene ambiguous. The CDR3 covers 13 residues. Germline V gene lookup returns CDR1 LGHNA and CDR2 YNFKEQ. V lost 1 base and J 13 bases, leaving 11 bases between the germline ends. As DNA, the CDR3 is TGTGCCAGCAGCCAAGGTGGGAGGTATCCCCTCCACTTT. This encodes CASSQGGRYPLHF.

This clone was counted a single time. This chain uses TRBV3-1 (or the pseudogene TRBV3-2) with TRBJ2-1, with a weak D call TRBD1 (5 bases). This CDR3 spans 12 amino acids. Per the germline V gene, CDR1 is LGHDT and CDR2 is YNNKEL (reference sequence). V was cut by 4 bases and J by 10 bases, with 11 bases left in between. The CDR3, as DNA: TGTGCCAGCAGCCCAGGGTGGGTAGAGCAGTTCTTC. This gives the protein CASSPGWVEQFF.

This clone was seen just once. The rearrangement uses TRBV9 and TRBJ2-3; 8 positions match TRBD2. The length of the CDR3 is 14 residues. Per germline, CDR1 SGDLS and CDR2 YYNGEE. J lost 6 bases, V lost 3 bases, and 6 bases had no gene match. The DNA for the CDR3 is TGTGCCAGCAGCGAGGCGGGAGGTACGGATACGCAGTATTTT. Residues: CASSEAGGTDTQYF.

The DNA of the CDR3 is TGTGCCAGTAGGGACTACACCCCGAACACCGGGGAGCTGTTTTTT. Translation gives CASRDYTPNTGELFF. The gene calls are TRBV19 and TRBJ2-2; a weak D match, TRBD2 (6 bases). This CDR3 has 15 residues. Trimming removed 6 bases at V and 0 bases at J, with 11 bases between. CDR1 is LNHDA and CDR2 is SQIVND in the germline V gene (reference sequence).